One T cell receptor beta chain is described in this entry. It has no known antigen specificity. The input lacks base qualities; no much larger clone sits a single base away. The sample comes from a study of blood T cell repertoires in COVID-19 (dated by TCRdb to 2020 to 2021). Study-level background: Samples covering the acute and convalescent phases of COVID-19 were provided by collaborators in the United States, Italy and Spain. A freely available public database, intended as a resource for researchers studying the immune response to SARS-CoV-2, is where the repertoires were released. Samples came from the ongoing ImmuneRACE study (first 160 participants) plus 1,254 subjects from 6 global collaborators. Subjects who had been exposed to COVID-19, were actively infected with it, or had recovered from it provided the deeply sampled blood TCRbeta repertoires that made up the dataset. A de-identified subject ID, COVID-19 status, age in years and sex were almost always included in the sample metadata. The material from the prospective study consisted of cDNA or gDNA derived from T cells, B-cell-depleted T cells, or PBMCs. HLA class I and class II types, where available, came from metadata supplied by the sample provider rather than from assay-based typing.

The immunoSEQ Assay, a bias-controlled multiplex PCR, was used to amplify TCRbeta CDR3 regions from genomic DNA. Turning to the authors' computational methods: Within the assay, amplification of reference gene primers was used to estimate how many nucleated cells each sample contained. To quantify the absolute abundance of each unique TCRbeta CDR3 rearrangement, sequence reads were collapsed and filtered. Productive Simpson clonality was computed per sample as the square root of Simpson's diversity index over productive rearrangements. Not all clones reach the TCRdb copy of this immuneACCESS table, which keeps in-frame sequences only. Checked studies attribute under half of the gap to unresolved V genes and leave the rest unexplained. V and J calls and clone size follow that table, whereas D and trimming were derived from the DNA. The sample data list just over 150,000 clones, and around 89% of these were observed just once. Clones ranked in the top ten supply roughly 15% of the sample.

Paper-wide results and their limitations: The amount of clinical and demographic metadata varied by source and participant and was provided uncurated.

Collaborating institutions collected whole blood in K2EDTA tubes following their own protocols. Collaborator samples were shipped for TCRbeta analysis as frozen whole blood, isolated PBMCs, or DNA extracted from either sample type. According to the germline V gene, CDR1 reads SGHTA and CDR2 reads FQGTGA. V is cut by 2 bases and J by 5 bases, and the space between the germline ends is 12 bases. The CDR3 starts with the cysteine, ends with the phenylalanine, and has 15 residues. Of the read, only the CDR3 DNA is kept; its 45 bases are in frame from base 1. The origin of this receptor is a woman in her thirties or forties with acute or convalescent COVID-19. The receptor chain draws on TRBV7-3 and TRBJ2-2; D gene: possibly TRBD2, on 6 matching bases. The sample comprised peripheral blood. The CDR3 region reads CASSLATGETGELFF. The sequence in DNA is TGTGCCAGCAGCTTAGCTACGGGAGAGACCGGGGAGCTGTTTTTT.